This T cell receptor (beta chain) is drawn from a study of Graves' ophthalmopathy and Graves' hyperthyroidism. General observations from the study: Among expanded thyroid clonotypes above 0.001 frequency, most also occurred in blood. A classifier, a 13-signature model, separated ophthalmopathy from stable hyperthyroidism with approximately 88% sensitivity and approximately 80% specificity.

On this clonotype itself: Antigen: not known.

TCR beta CDR3 regions were amplified from RNA transcripts. The authors performed first-round RT-PCR with HTBI primers and then a second-round multiplex PCR. TCRdb redid the calling of the multiplex PCR reads with MiXCR, one entry per CDR3 protein. The sample lists just over 600,000 distinct CDR3 sequences, over 20% occurring once. The specimen sequenced was peripheral blood. The TCR comes from a young woman with stable Graves' hyperthyroidism. Some clones in this sample may be carry-over from other donors' samples.

The CDR3 protein is CAWSLIAGGTEAFF. The CDR3 nucleotides are TGTGCCTGGAGTTTAATCGCAGGGGGCACTGAAGCTTTCTTT. The rearrangement joins TRBV30 to TRBJ1-1; 7 bases map to TRBD1. Germline CDR1 reads GTSNPN; CDR2 reads SVGIG (reference sequence). Germline trimming cut 2 bases from V and 4 bases from J; bases unmatched to any gene: 7. The CDR3 extends over 14 amino acids. Based on the CDR3 plus reference TRBV30 and TRBJ1-1, the full variable domain is SQTIHQWPATLVQPVGSPLSLECTVEGTSNPNLYWYRQAAGRGLQLLFYSVGIGQISSEVPQNLSASRPQDRQFILSSKKLLLSDSGFYLCAWSLIAGGTEAFFGQGTRLTVV.